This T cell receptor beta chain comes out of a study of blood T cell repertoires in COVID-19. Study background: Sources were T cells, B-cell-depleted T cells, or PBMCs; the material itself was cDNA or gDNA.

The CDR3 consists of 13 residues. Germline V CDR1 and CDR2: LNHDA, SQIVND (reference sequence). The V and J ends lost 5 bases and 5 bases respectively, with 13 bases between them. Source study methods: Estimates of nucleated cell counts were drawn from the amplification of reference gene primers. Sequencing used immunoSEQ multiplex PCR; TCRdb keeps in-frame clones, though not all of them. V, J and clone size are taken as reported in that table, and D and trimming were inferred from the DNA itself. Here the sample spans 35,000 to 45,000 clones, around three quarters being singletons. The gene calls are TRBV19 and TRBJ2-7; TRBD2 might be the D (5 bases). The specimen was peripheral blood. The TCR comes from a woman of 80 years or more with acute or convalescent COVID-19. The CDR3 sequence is CASSGRFNDEQYF. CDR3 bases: TGTGCCAGTAGTGGGAGATTTAACGACGAGCAGTACTTC.